The 8 T cell receptor beta chains reported below all come from one sample, sequenced in a study of CD8 T cells in Susac syndrome. About 0.45 to 1 ug RNA was reverse transcribed with random hexamers. TCRdb processed the immunoSEQ multiplex PCR reads anew with MiXCR; each CDR3 protein has one entry. The repertoire holds about 150,000 distinct CDR3 sequences, with 92% as singletons. Source material: CD4+ T cells from PBMCs. The receptors were sampled from a human donor in good health.

This chain joins TRBV6-1 and TRBJ1-1, with D possibly being TRBD1 (6 bases). V lost 7 bases to trimming and J lost 1 base, with 22 bases between them. The length of the CDR3 is 17 residues. Germline V gene data show CDR1 as MNHNS and CDR2 as SASEGT. The CDR3 DNA reads TGTGCCAGCACCTACGGGGGAGGGGCCAGGGGGAACACTGAAGCTTTCTTT. Amino acid sequence: CASTYGGGARGNTEAFF.

The chain combines TRBV5-1 with TRBJ2-2, with unresolved D. The V gene lost 0 bases and the J gene lost 3 bases, with 9 bases spanning the gap. The CDR3 extends over 15 amino acids. Looked up from germline, CDR1 is SGHRS and CDR2 is YFSETQ. Here the CDR3 DNA reads TGCGCCAGCAGCTTGGCCAGCAGGCACACCGGGGAGCTGTTTTTT. This translates into CASSLASRHTGELFF. The whole variable domain, filled in from reference TRBV5-1 and TRBJ2-2, reads KAGVTQTPRYLIKTRGQQVTLSCSPISGHRSVSWYQQTPGQGLQFLFEYFSETQRNKGNFPGRFSGRQFSNSRSEMNVSTLELGDSALYLCASSLASRHTGELFFGEGSRLTVL.

The CDR3 sequence: CASSHPGQGAHEQYF. The CDR3 DNA reads as TGTGCCAGCAGCCATCCGGGACAGGGGGCTCACGAGCAGTACTTC. V gene TRBV28 combines with J gene TRBJ2-7; 12 bases fit TRBD1. Germline-derived CDR1 and CDR2 are MDHEN and SYDVKM. With V trimmed by 6 bases and J by 5 bases, 8 bases remained unmatched. The CDR3 contains 15 residues.

The rearrangement joins TRBV29-1 to TRBJ1-4, with 7 bases aligning to TRBD1. This CDR3 is 13 amino acids long. Trimming at V came to 4 bases and at J to 3 bases, leaving 2 bases not matched to a gene. Germline V gene lookup returns CDR1 SQVTM and CDR2 ANQGSEA. The CDR3 coding sequence is TGCAGCGTTGCGGGACAGCCTAATGAAAAACTGTTTTTT. This encodes CSVAGQPNEKLFF.

The rearrangement joins TRBV12-3 or TRBV12-4 to TRBJ2-7, with D perhaps given as TRBD1 or TRBD2 (5 bases each). Trimming shortened V by 6 bases and J by 2 bases, and 20 bases separated the two germline ends. The CDR3 is 16 residues long. The CDR3 DNA sequence: TGTGCCAGCAGCCCTCACGCCGGGACGGCTGCCTACGAGCAGTACTTC. As protein: CASSPHAGTAAYEQYF.

The chain links TRBV25-1 to TRBJ2-3; 7 bases fit TRBD1. Germline trimming cut 0 bases from V and 2 bases from J; bases unmatched to any gene: 5. The CDR3 length is 16 residues. The germline gives CDR1 MGHDK, CDR2 SYGVNS. The CDR3 DNA is TGTGCCAGCAGTGAATACCCAGGACAGGTCACAGATACGCAGTATTTT. It translates to CASSEYPGQVTDTQYF.

A remark on this clonotype: One end of the junction fails to match germline, which may point to a read error. This chain links TRBV6-6 with TRBJ2-2; D might be TRBD1 (7 bases). The CDR3 runs 16 residues. CDR1 is MNHNY and CDR2 is SVGAGI in the germline V gene (reference sequence). The CDR3 reads CASSHSGGLRTGELFF. The CDR3 region has the DNA TGTGCCAGCAGTCACTCAGGGGGGTTGAGAACCGGGGAGCTGTTTTTT.

The rearrangement joins TRBV28 to TRBJ1-1; 8 nucleotides match TRBD1. The V gene's germline CDR1 is MDHEN and CDR2 SYDVKM. Germline trimming cut 6 bases from V and 1 base from J; bases unmatched to any gene: 1. The CDR3 loop spans 13 amino acids. CDR3 bases: TGTGCCAGCAGGGGACAGGAGAACACTGAAGCTTTCTTT. It yields the protein CASRGQENTEAFF.